The 8 T cell receptor beta chains below come from one sample, sequenced in a study of T cell repertoires in cytomegalovirus infection. Each CDR3 protein is one row after TCRdb ran MiXCR on the reads. The table includes 700,000 to 900,000 distinct CDR3 sequences, 25% to 30% detected once. Which antigens these TCRs recognize remains unknown. Source: cultured CD8+ T cells from PBMCs, taken from culture after CMV antigen stimulation. These receptors were taken from a human donor in good health (CMV status not recorded). Some clones in this sample may be carry-over from other donors' samples.

The rearrangement links TRBV7-6 to TRBJ2-7; 7 bases map to TRBD1. The CDR3 consists of 15 residues. Germline V CDR1 and CDR2: SGHVS, FNYEAQ. The V and J ends lost 4 bases and 1 base, in that order; junction bases with no gene match: 7. This CDR3 is CASSSSGTDSYEQYF. DNA of the CDR3: TGTGCCAGCAGCTCCTCCGGGACAGATTCCTACGAGCAGTACTTC. The whole variable domain, filled in from reference TRBV7-6 and TRBJ2-7, reads GAGVSQSPRYKVTKRGQDVALRCDPISGHVSLYWYRQALGQGPEFLTYFNYEAQQDKSGLPNDRFSAERPEGSISTLTIQRTEQRDSAMYRCASSSSGTDSYEQYFGPGTRLTVT.

This clonotype showed up many times. The V call is TRBV7-9, the J call TRBJ1-2, with TRBD1 as a possible D gene (6 bases). V lost 4 bases to trimming and J lost 2 bases, with 14 bases between them. Germline V CDR1 and CDR2: SEHNR, FQNEAQ (reference sequence). The CDR3 covers 15 residues. CDR3 protein: CASSSLRQGNYGYTF. For the CDR3, the DNA is TGTGCCAGCAGCTCCCTCAGGCAGGGGAACTATGGCTACACCTTC. The full variable domain, its missing parts supplied by reference TRBV7-9 and TRBJ1-2, is DTGVSQNPRHKITKRGQNVTFRCDPISEHNRLYWYRQTLGQGPEFLTYFQNEAQLEKSRLLSDRFSAERPKGSFSTLEIQRTEQGDSAMYLCASSSLRQGNYGYTFGSGTRLTVV.

This clonotype was counted at least ten times. The V and J genes are TRBV7-2 and TRBJ2-3; D unclear. Germline-derived CDR1 and CDR2 are SGHTA and FQGNSA. The CDR3 runs 12 residues. V lost 1 base and J lost 8, with 7 bases in between. CDR3 nucleotide sequence: TGTGCCAGCAGCTTAGGTCTAGGTACGCAGTATTTT. Translated: CASSLGLGTQYF.

The table lists this clonotype with many counts. This sequence joins TRBV6-6 and TRBJ2-5, with D unresolved. CDR3 size: 12 residues. Germline-derived CDR1 and CDR2 are MNHNY and SVGAGI (reference sequence). V lost 6 bases to trimming and J lost 3 bases, with 8 bases between them. The CDR3 reads CASSPTEETQYF. The CDR3 coding sequence is TGTGCCAGCAGCCCCACGGAAGAGACCCAGTACTTC.

The chain combines TRBV27 with TRBJ1-4; D uncertain. Per the germline V gene, CDR1 is MNHEY and CDR2 is SMNVEV (reference sequence). V shed 7 bases and J shed 3 bases, with 18 bases lying between them. This CDR3 spans 16 amino acids. The CDR3 loop reads CASTPLGGSANEKLFF. As DNA, the CDR3 is TGTGCCAGCACTCCCCTGGGAGGGTCAGCTAATGAAAAACTGTTTTTT.

This sequence joins TRBV7-9 and TRBJ1-1; TRBD1 matches at 9 bases. Germline V gives CDR1 SEHNR, CDR2 FQNEAQ (reference sequence). V gave up 5 bases and J gave up 11 bases; unmatched junction bases: 9. CDR3 length: 13 amino acids. Here the CDR3 DNA reads TGTGCCAGCAGCGGGGGACAGGGCTTATCCGCTTTCTTT. Amino acid sequence: CASSGGQGLSAFF.

This clonotype was seen at least ten times. CDR3 sequence: CASSPTGPPTNEKLFF. For the CDR3, the DNA is TGTGCCAGCAGCCCGACCGGACCGCCAACTAATGAAAAACTGTTTTTT. This rearrangement joins TRBV11-1 to TRBJ1-4; D unclear. The CDR3 totals 16 residues. Germline V gene lookup returns CDR1 SGHAT and CDR2 FQDESV (reference sequence). The V end was cut by 5 bases, the J end by 0 bases, with 13 bases between.

The V call is TRBV4-1, the J call TRBJ1-2; 9 bases line up with TRBD1. The CDR3 is made up of 15 amino acids. J was trimmed by 5 bases and V by 3 bases; bases with no gene match: 7. Germline CDR1 MGHRA, CDR2 YSYEKL. Written as DNA, the CDR3 is TGCGCCAGCAGCCACACGGACAGGGGCCATTATGGCTACACCTTC. Amino acids: CASSHTDRGHYGYTF.